This T cell receptor (beta chain) was recovered during a study of blood T cell repertoires in COVID-19. Overall study context: COVID-19 samples from acute and convalescent phases originated in the United States, Italy and Spain.

As handled by the study authors: For nucleated cells, counts were estimated from reference gene primer amplification. Sequenced by immunoSEQ multiplex PCR; TCRdb stores in-frame clones only, minus some. V, J and clone size were drawn from that table, and D and trimming were deduced from the DNA. In the table there are around 180,000 clones, around 83% of which are singletons. V lost 2 bases, J lost 0 bases, and 4 bases lay in between. Per germline, CDR1 SGHTA and CDR2 FQGNSA. CDR3 length equals 13 residues. This TCR derives from a human donor in a cohort sampled during active COVID-19. This rearrangement joins TRBV7-2 to TRBJ1-1; D is unclear. Source material: peripheral blood. The CDR3 is CASSLQMNTEAFF. As DNA, the CDR3 is TGTGCCAGCAGCTTACAGATGAACACTGAAGCTTTCTTT. The whole variable domain, filled in from reference TRBV7-2 and TRBJ1-1, reads GAGVSQSPSNKVTEKGKDVELRCDPISGHTALYWYRQSLGQGLEFLIYFQGNSAPDKSGLPSDRFSAERTGGSVSTLTIQRTQQEDSAVYLCASSLQMNTEAFFGQGTRLTVV.